This TCR beta chain appears in the sequencing data of a study of PD-1 blockade in classical Hodgkin lymphoma. Study results and caveats: In newly diagnosed patients, baseline TCR diversity was reportedly below that of healthy donors. Complete responders possessed baseline diversity comparable to newly diagnosed patients.

Details on this clone: Its antigen is as yet unknown.

The time point is: cycle 4 day 1 (C4D1), after more than five weeks of nivolumab. In every patient, relapse followed autologous stem cell transplantation, while exposure to brentuximab vedotin differed. Best overall response was complete response, partial response or progressive disease in these relapsed/refractory classical Hodgkin lymphoma patients. TCRdb's table, derived via immunoSEQ multiplex PCR, lists solely in-frame clones and lacks some. Among roughly 25,000 clones listed, 72% were seen once. The receptor was isolated from a human donor with classical Hodgkin lymphoma. This sample comprised peripheral blood mononuclear cells (PBMCs), obtained before the fourth cycle of nivolumab.

The CDR3 DNA reads TGTGCCAGTACTTGGACAGGCAACACCGGGGAGCTGTTTTTT. It translates to CASTWTGNTGELFF. The chain uses TRBV19 and TRBJ2-2, with 7 bases aligning to TRBD1. This CDR3 has 14 amino acids. The V and J ends lost 7 bases and 2 bases, in that order; junction bases with no gene match: 4. CDR1 is LNHDA, CDR2 SQIVND, per germline (reference sequence).